Below are 20 T cell receptor beta chains sequenced from a single sample in a study of blood T cell repertoires in COVID-19. Only in-frame clones appear in the TCRdb table, and some are missing; sequencing was by immunoSEQ multiplex PCR. This table has about 250,000 clones, 70% to 90% appearing once. The sequenced sample was peripheral blood. Source of these receptors: a young man with active or convalescent COVID-19.

The J gene is TRBJ1-1, the V gene TRBV19, with a possible D match to TRBD1 (6 bases). This CDR3 region has 16 residues. Trimming took off 5 bases at V and 3 bases at J, with 19 bases between the two ends. Germline V gene data show CDR1 as LNHDA and CDR2 as SQIVND (reference sequence). CDR3 loop: CASSYRTVVLDTEAFF. CDR3 coding DNA: TGTGCCAGTAGTTATCGGACAGTTGTACTGGACACTGAAGCTTTCTTT.

V is TRBV10-3 and J is TRBJ1-2; D might be TRBD1 (5 bases). The CDR3 is made up of 13 amino acids. Germline V gene sequence: CDR1 ENHRY, CDR2 SYGVKD. V lost 1 base to trimming and J lost 4 bases, with 7 bases between them. This CDR3 reads CAISEWQGYGYTF. CDR3 sequence (DNA): TGTGCCATCAGTGAGTGGCAGGGCTATGGCTACACCTTC.

CDR3 nucleotide sequence: TGTGCCAGCAGCGAGGGGGCTGAGGGCTACACCTTC. Translation gives CASSEGAEGYTF. V usage is TRBV5-6 and J usage is TRBJ1-2, with 7 bases aligning to TRBD1. CDR1 is SGHDT, CDR2 YYEEEE, per germline. The CDR3 consists of 12 residues. The J segment lost 8 bases and the V segment lost 4 bases, leaving 5 bases of the junction unmatched.

This clone was observed a single time. The rearrangement joins TRBV7-2 to TRBJ1-2; D may be TRBD1 (6 bases). The CDR3 is 15 residues long. V lost 5 bases and J 3 bases, leaving 16 bases between the germline ends. Germline CDR1 SGHTA, CDR2 FQGNSA. The CDR3 DNA reads as TGTGCCAGCAGCCAACCTACAGGGTTCGACTATGGCTACACCTTC. Amino acid sequence: CASSQPTGFDYGYTF.

This clone was observed once. This chain connects TRBV5-6 to TRBJ2-7, with 12 bases matching TRBD2. This CDR3 comprises 15 residues. CDR1 and CDR2 (germline): SGHDT, YYEEEE. V was clipped by 3 bases and J by 4 bases; unmatched bases: 5. This CDR3 reads CASSYLAGGEYEQYF. CDR3 bases: TGTGCCAGCAGCTACCTAGCGGGGGGGGAATACGAGCAGTACTTC.

V and J are TRBV27 and TRBJ1-3, with 10 bases matching TRBD1. This CDR3 spans 18 amino acids. Germline V gene data show CDR1 as MNHEY and CDR2 as SMNVEV (reference sequence). V lost 5 bases to trimming and J lost 7 bases; unmatched junction nucleotides: 17. DNA for the CDR3: TGTGCCAGCAGTAACGCCCCGGGACAGGGGATTGATAGTAACACCATATATTTT. It is translated as CASSNAPGQGIDSNTIYF.

The chain is built from TRBV5-1 and TRBJ1-4, with D unclear. This CDR3 region has 15 residues. CDR1 is SGHRS, CDR2 YFSETQ, per germline. Trimming pared 0 bases from V and 11 bases from J, leaving 17 bases between. Written as DNA, the CDR3 is TGCGCCAGCAGCTTGGCCAAAGCAGGAGCGGGCAAACTGTTTTTT. It encodes CASSLAKAGAGKLFF.

The chain carries TRBV5-6 and TRBJ2-2; D is possibly TRBD2 (6 bases). Germline V gene lookup returns CDR1 SGHDT and CDR2 YYEEEE. The V gene lost 0 bases and the J gene lost 8 bases, with 17 bases spanning the gap. CDR3 length equals 16 residues. The DNA of the CDR3 is TGTGCCAGCAGCTTGGTAGGCGGGATAGCATCTGGGGAGCTGTTTTTT. Translating it yields CASSLVGGIASGELFF.

This chain uses TRBV28 with TRBJ1-5; D ambiguous. The CDR3 runs to 16 residues. Between the trimmed V and J ends, which lost 7 bases and 2 bases, there was a span of 18 bases. The V gene's germline CDR1 is MDHEN and CDR2 SYDVKM. This chain's CDR3 is CASIAQRVLRNQPQHF. The CDR3 DNA sequence: TGTGCCAGCATCGCACAGCGGGTTCTGCGCAATCAGCCCCAGCATTTT.

This sequence joins TRBV5-1 and TRBJ1-2, with TRBD1 matching over 7 bases. Trimming took 3 bases from V and 6 from J; bases not matched to a gene: 11. Germline V gene sequence: CDR1 SGHRS, CDR2 YFSETQ. This CDR3 spans 15 amino acids. The CDR3 spells CASSYLSTGRDGYTF. CDR3 DNA sequence: TGCGCCAGCAGCTATTTATCGACAGGGCGAGATGGCTACACCTTC.

This chain connects TRBV6-2 or TRBV6-3 to TRBJ2-7, with D uncertain. Trimming left V 2 bases short and J 7 bases short, with 9 bases between. Germline CDR1 and CDR2: MNHEY and SVGEGT. This CDR3 is 12 amino acids long. CDR3 DNA sequence: TGTGCCAGCAGTTACGCACTCGGGGAGCAGTACTTC. As protein: CASSYALGEQYF.

The chain carries TRBV10-3 and TRBJ1-5, with unresolved D. V shed 3 bases and J shed 6 bases, with 9 bases lying between them. This CDR3 has 13 amino acids. The germline CDR1 and CDR2 sequences are ENHRY and SYGVKD. The CDR3 DNA sequence: TGTGCCATCAGTGATGAGGGAGTTCAGCCCCAGCATTTT. This translates into CAISDEGVQPQHF.

CDR3 in amino acids: CATSRAGVSTDTQYF. The CDR3 DNA reads as TGTGCCACCAGCCGAGCGGGAGTAAGCACAGATACGCAGTATTTT. The V call is TRBV15, the J call TRBJ2-3; 8 nucleotides match TRBD2. V was pared by 5 bases and J by 0 bases, with 4 bases of the junction left unmatched. This CDR3 has 15 residues. The germline V gene encodes CDR1 LNHNV and CDR2 YYDKDF (reference sequence).

The chain uses TRBV28 and TRBJ1-2; the match to TRBD1 covers 9 bases. The CDR3 loop spans 15 amino acids. Unmatched junction bases numbered 4, after V lost 5 bases and J lost 0 bases. The germline CDR1 and CDR2 sequences are MDHEN and SYDVKM. The CDR3 loop is CASSTGGVPNYGYTF. CDR3 bases: TGTGCCAGCAGTACAGGGGGCGTCCCTAACTATGGCTACACCTTC.

J is TRBJ2-7 and V is TRBV9; 14 bases map to TRBD2. V lost 3 bases, J lost 6 bases, and 8 bases stayed unmatched. The CDR3 is made up of 16 amino acids. Germline V gene data show CDR1 as SGDLS and CDR2 as YYNGEE. CDR3 sequence reads: CASSGPKGLAGVEQYF. The CDR3 bases are TGTGCCAGCAGCGGACCGAAGGGACTAGCGGGGGTCGAGCAGTACTTC.

This clone was seen only once. The chain has TRBV3-1 (or the pseudogene TRBV3-2) and TRBJ2-2, with TRBD2 as a possible D gene (5 bases). This CDR3 region has 12 residues. Trimming took 3 bases from V and 7 from J, leaving 6 bases between them. The germline gives CDR1 LGHDT, CDR2 YNNKEL (reference sequence). CDR3 DNA sequence: TGTGCCAGCAGCCAGGGGAGCGGGGAGCTGTTTTTT. It specifies CASSQGSGELFF.

DNA of the CDR3: TGTGCCAGCAGTTACTCTAGTGAGGGTCTGGGGAGCTCTGGGGCCAACGTCCTGACTTTC. Protein sequence: CASSYSSEGLGSSGANVLTF. The chain has TRBV6-2 or TRBV6-3 and TRBJ2-6; possibly TRBD2 for D (5 bases). The ends were cut back, 0 bases at V and 0 bases at J, with 18 bases in the middle. Germline CDR1 reads MNHEY; CDR2 reads SVGEGT. The CDR3 is 20 amino acids.

The chain is built from TRBV29-1 and TRBJ2-7; 9 nucleotides align to TRBD1. CDR1 and CDR2 (germline): SQVTM, ANQGSEA. This CDR3 region has 13 residues. Unmatched junction bases numbered 11, after V lost 8 bases and J lost 6 bases. The chain's CDR3 is CSIGTGKLSEQYF. The DNA for the CDR3 is TGCAGCATTGGGACAGGGAAATTGAGCGAGCAGTACTTC.

The chain couples TRBV7-3 to TRBJ2-1; a possible D gene is TRBD2 (5 bases). The germline V gene encodes CDR1 SGHTA and CDR2 FQGTGA. The V gene lost 2 bases and the J gene lost 7 bases, with 6 bases spanning the gap. This CDR3 comprises 12 residues. Here the CDR3 DNA reads TGTGCCAGCAGCTTAGAGGGTAATGAGCAGTTCTTC. Translation gives CASSLEGNEQFF.

CDR3 sequence (DNA): TGTGCCAGCAGTTTGGGAGGGTCAGGCAATCAGCCCCAGCATTTT. This encodes CASSLGGSGNQPQHF. The chain has TRBV27 and TRBJ1-5, with no clear D. V gave up 3 bases and J gave up 2 bases, with 11 bases separating them. The CDR3 sequence is 15 residues long. Per germline, CDR1 MNHEY and CDR2 SMNVEV (reference sequence).